One TCR beta chain is described in this entry. What it binds is unknown. A clone one base away is much larger, so this may be a read error. Uncontrolled infections, other autoimmune diseases, pregnancy or lactation led to exclusion of patients. Looked up from germline, CDR1 is SNHLY and CDR2 is FYNNEI. The CDR3 spans 14 residues. Trimming took off 7 bases at V and 3 bases at J, with 15 bases between the two ends. This entry belongs to a study of T cells in Graves' hyperthyroidism and ophthalmopathy. Findings and limits, study-wide: Ophthalmopathy, as predicted by the model, came a median roughly 6.3 months after the prediction.

Researchers amplified the TCR beta CDR3 regions from RNA transcripts. An initial round of RT-PCR targeting the TCR CDR3 relied on the HTBI primer set. TCRdb used MiXCR to reprocess the multiplex PCR reads, holding one entry per CDR3 protein. The table lists approximately 400,000 distinct CDR3 sequences, roughly 14% of them singletons, with 25% to 35% in the top ten. This clonotype was sampled from a woman between 18 and 29 years old with Graves' hyperthyroidism that later progressed to Graves' ophthalmopathy. The sample was blood. This chain connects TRBV2 to TRBJ1-1; D not resolved. CDR3 protein: CASNSVAEDTEAFF. The CDR3 region has the DNA TGTGCCAGCAATTCAGTGGCGGAGGACACTGAAGCTTTCTTT. Filled out from reference TRBV2 and TRBJ1-1, the complete variable domain reads EPEVTQTPSHQVTQMGQEVILRCVPISNHLYFYWYRQILGQKVEFLVSFYNNEISEKSEIFDDQFSVERPDGSNFTLKIRSTKLEDSAMYFCASNSVAEDTEAFFGQGTRLTVV.